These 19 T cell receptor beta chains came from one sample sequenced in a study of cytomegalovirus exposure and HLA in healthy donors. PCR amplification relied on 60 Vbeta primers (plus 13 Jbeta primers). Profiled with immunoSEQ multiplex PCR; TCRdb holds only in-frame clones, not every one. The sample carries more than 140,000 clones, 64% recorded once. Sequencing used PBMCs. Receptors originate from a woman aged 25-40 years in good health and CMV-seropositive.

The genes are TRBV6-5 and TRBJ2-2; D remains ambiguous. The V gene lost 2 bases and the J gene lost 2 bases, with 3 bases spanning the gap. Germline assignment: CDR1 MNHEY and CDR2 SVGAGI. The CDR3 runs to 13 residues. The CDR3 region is CASSYHNTGELFF. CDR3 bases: TGTGCCAGCAGTTACCATAACACCGGGGAGCTGTTTTTT.

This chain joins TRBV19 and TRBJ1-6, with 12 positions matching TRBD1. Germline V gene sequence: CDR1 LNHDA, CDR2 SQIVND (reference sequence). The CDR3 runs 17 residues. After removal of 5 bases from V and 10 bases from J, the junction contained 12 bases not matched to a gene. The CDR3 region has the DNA TGTGCCAGTAGTCAAACCTCGGGACAGGGGGCAAGATCACCCCTCCACTTT. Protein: CASSQTSGQGARSPLHF. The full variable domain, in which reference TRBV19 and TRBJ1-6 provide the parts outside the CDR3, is DGGITQSPKYLFRKEGQNVTLSCEQNLNHDAMYWYRQDPGQGLRLIYYSQIVNDFQKGDIAEGYSVSREKKESFPLTVTSAQKNPTAFYLCASSQTSGQGARSPLHFGNGTRLTVT.

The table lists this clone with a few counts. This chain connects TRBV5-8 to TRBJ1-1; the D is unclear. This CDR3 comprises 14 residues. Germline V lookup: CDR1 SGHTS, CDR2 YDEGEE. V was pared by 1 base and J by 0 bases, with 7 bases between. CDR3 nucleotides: TGTGCCAGCAGCTTGTACGAGATGAACACTGAAGCTTTCTTT. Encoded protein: CASSLYEMNTEAFF.

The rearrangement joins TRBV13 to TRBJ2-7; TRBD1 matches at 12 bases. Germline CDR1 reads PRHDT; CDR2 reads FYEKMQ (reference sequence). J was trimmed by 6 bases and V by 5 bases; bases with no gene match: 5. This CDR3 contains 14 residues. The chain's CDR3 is CASSTGTGGLEQYF. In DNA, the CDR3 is TGTGCCAGCAGCACCGGGACAGGGGGCCTCGAGCAGTACTTC.

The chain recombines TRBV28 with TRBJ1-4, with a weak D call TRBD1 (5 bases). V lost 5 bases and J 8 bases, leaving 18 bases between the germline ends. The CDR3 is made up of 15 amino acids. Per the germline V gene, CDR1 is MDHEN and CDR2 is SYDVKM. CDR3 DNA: TGTGCCAGCAGTCAGGGTACAGTGTTCAGGGAAAAACTGTTTTTT. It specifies CASSQGTVFREKLFF. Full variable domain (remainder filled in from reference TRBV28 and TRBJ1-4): DVKVTQSSRYLVKRTGEKVFLECVQDMDHENMFWYRQDPGLGLRLIYFSYDVKMKEKGDIPEGYSVSREKKERFSLILESASTNQTSMYLCASSQGTVFREKLFFGSGTQLSVL.

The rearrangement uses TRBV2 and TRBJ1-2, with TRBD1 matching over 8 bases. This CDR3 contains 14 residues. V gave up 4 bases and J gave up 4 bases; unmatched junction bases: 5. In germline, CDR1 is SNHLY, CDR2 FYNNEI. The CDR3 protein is CASSVSGGGYGYTF. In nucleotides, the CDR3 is TGTGCCAGCAGTGTATCAGGGGGCGGCTATGGCTACACCTTC.

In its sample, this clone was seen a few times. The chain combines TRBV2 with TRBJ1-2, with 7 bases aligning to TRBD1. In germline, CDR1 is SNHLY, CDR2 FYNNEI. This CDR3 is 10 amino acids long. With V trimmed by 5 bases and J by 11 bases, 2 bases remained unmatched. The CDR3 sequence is CASSTGAYTF. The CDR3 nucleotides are TGTGCCAGCAGTACAGGGGCATACACCTTC.

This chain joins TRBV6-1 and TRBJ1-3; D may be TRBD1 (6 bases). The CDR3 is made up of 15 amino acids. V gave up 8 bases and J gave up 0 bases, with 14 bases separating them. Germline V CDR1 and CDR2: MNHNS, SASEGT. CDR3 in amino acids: CASGWTANSGNTIYF. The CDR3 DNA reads TGTGCCAGCGGCTGGACAGCCAACTCTGGAAACACCATATATTTT.

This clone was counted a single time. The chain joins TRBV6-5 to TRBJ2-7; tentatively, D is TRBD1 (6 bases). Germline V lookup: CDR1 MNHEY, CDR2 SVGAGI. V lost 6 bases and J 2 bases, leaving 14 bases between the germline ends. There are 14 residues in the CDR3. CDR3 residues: CASSTKTGPYEQYF. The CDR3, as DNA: TGTGCCAGCAGCACCAAGACAGGACCCTACGAGCAGTACTTC.

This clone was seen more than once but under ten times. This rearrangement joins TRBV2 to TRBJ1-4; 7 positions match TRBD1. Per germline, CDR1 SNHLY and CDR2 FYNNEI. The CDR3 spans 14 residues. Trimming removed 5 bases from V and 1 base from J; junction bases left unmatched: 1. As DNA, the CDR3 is TGTGCCAGCAGTCCAGGGGGAACTAATGAAAAACTGTTTTTT. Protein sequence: CASSPGGTNEKLFF.

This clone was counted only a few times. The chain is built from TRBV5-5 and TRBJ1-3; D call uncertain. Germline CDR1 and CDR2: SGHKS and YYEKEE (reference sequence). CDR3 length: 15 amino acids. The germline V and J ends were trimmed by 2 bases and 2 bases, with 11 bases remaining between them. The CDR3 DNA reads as TGTGCCAGCAGCTTTCCGACTCTAGCTGGAAACACCATATATTTT. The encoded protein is CASSFPTLAGNTIYF.

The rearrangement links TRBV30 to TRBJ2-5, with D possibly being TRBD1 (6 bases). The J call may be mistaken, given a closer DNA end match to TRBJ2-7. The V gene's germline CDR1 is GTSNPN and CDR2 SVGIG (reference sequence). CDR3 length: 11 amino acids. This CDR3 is CAWLGGYEQYF. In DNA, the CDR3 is TGTGCCTGGTTAGGGGGATACGAGCAGTACTTC.

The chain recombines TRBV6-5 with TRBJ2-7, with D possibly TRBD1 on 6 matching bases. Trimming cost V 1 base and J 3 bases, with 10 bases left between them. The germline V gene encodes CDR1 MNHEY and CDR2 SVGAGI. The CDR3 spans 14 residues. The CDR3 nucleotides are TGTGCCAGCAGTTACTTGGGGGCTAACTACGAGCAGTACTTC. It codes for CASSYLGANYEQYF.

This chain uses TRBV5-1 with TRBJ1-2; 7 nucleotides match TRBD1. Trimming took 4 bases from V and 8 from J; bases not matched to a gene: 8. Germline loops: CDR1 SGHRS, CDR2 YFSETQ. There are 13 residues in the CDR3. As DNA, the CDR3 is TGCGCCAGCAGCCCTCGGACAGGTGGGGGCTACACCTTC. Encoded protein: CASSPRTGGGYTF.

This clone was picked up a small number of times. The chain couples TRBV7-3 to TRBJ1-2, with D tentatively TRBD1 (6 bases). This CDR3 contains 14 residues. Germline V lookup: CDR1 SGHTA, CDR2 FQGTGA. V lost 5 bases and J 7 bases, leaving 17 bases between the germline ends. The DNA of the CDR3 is TGTGCCAGCAGCGAGGGGACAATTAATAGTGGCTACACCTTC. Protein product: CASSEGTINSGYTF.

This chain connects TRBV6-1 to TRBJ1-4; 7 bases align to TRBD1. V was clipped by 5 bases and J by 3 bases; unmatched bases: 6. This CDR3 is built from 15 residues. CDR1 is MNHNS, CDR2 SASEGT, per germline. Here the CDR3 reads CASSLRQGANEKLFF. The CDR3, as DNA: TGTGCCAGCAGTTTACGACAGGGAGCTAATGAAAAACTGTTTTTT.

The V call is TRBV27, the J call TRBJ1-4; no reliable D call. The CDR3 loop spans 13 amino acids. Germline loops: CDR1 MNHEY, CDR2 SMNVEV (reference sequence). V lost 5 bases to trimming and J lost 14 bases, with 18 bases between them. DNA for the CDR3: TGTGCCAGCAGTCCCCAGATCGGAGGAGCCCTGTTTTTT. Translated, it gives CASSPQIGGALFF. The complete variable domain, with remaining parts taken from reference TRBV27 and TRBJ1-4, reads EAQVTQNPRYLITVTGKKLTVTCSQNMNHEYMSWYRQDPGLGLRQIYYSMNVEVTDKGDVPEGYKVSRKEKRNFPLILESPSPNQTSLYFCASSPQIGGALFFGSGTQLSVL.

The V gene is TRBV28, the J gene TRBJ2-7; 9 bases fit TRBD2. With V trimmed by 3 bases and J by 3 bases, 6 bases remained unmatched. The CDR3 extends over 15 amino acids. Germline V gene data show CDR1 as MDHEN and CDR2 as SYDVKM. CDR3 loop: CASSFGLAGFYEQYF. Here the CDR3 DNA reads TGTGCCAGCAGTTTCGGTCTAGCGGGGTTCTACGAGCAGTACTTC. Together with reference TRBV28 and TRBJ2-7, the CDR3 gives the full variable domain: DVKVTQSSRYLVKRTGEKVFLECVQDMDHENMFWYRQDPGLGLRLIYFSYDVKMKEKGDIPEGYSVSREKKERFSLILESASTNQTSMYLCASSFGLAGFYEQYFGPGTRLTVT.

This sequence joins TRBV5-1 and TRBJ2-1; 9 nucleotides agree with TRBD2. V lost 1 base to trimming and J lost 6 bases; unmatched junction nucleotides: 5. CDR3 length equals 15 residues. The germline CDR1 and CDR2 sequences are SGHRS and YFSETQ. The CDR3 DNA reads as TGCGCCAGCAGCTTGCCTAGCGGGGTGAGCAATGAGCAGTTCTTC. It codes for CASSLPSGVSNEQFF.